These 8 T cell receptor beta chains share one sample of origin, sequenced in a study of cytomegalovirus exposure and HLA in healthy donors. It was with 60 Vbeta and 13 Jbeta primers that the PCR ran. Sequenced by immunoSEQ multiplex PCR; TCRdb stores in-frame clones only, minus some. The sample has roughly 130,000 clones; 66% are singletons. Source material: PBMCs. The receptors come from a man aged 18 to 30 in good health and CMV-seronegative.

The CDR3 sequence: CASSLRQGTLETQYF. CDR3 nucleotide sequence: TGTGCCAGCAGCCTCCGACAGGGGACTCTTGAGACCCAGTACTTC. The J gene is TRBJ2-5, the V gene TRBV14, with 8 positions matching TRBD1. Germline assignment: CDR1 SGHDN and CDR2 FVKESK. After removal of 4 bases from V and 5 bases from J, the junction contained 9 bases not matched to a gene. The CDR3 consists of 15 residues.

This clone has only one observation. This chain connects TRBV18 to TRBJ2-2, with 9 bases lining up with TRBD1. The CDR3 contains 15 residues. Trimming removed 5 bases from V and 0 bases from J; junction bases left unmatched: 1. Germline assignment: CDR1 KGHSH and CDR2 LQKENI. The CDR3 nucleotides are TGTGCCAGCTCAAGACAGGGGGCGAACACCGGGGAGCTGTTTTTT. Translated, it gives CASSRQGANTGELFF.

This clone was seen a handful of times. This chain joins TRBV5-6 and TRBJ2-7; the match to TRBD2 covers 7 bases. Unmatched junction bases numbered 6, after V lost 3 bases and J lost 6 bases. CDR3 length equals 13 residues. Germline CDR1 reads SGHDT; CDR2 reads YYEEEE. The CDR3 loop is CASSSAGVSEQYF. The CDR3 bases are TGTGCCAGCAGCTCTGCGGGAGTGTCCGAGCAGTACTTC.

This chain uses TRBV7-8 with TRBJ2-1; 15 nucleotides align to TRBD2. Trimming cost V 5 bases and J 12 bases; bases outside gene matches: 11. This CDR3 is 16 amino acids long. Germline CDR1 SGHVS, CDR2 FQNEAQ. CDR3 DNA sequence: TGTGCCAGCAGCCTCACCGGGACTAGCGGGGGGTTCTGGCAGTTCTTC. Protein: CASSLTGTSGGFWQFF.

The genes are TRBV7-9 and TRBJ2-1, with 7 bases that match TRBD1. The J segment lost 9 bases and the V segment lost 1 base, leaving 3 bases of the junction unmatched. From germline, CDR1 is SEHNR and CDR2 FQNEAQ (reference sequence). The CDR3 runs to 13 residues. DNA for the CDR3: TGTGCCAGCAGCTTAGTTGCAGGGGGTGAGCAGTTCTTC. Its translation is CASSLVAGGEQFF.

The chain couples TRBV15 to TRBJ1-2; no firm D call. Per the germline V gene, CDR1 is LNHNV and CDR2 is YYDKDF (reference sequence). The CDR3 contains 12 residues. The ends were cut back, 0 bases at V and 7 bases at J, with 6 bases in the middle. For the CDR3, the DNA is TGTGCCACCAGCAGAGATAGAAGTGGCTACACCTTC. Protein sequence: CATSRDRSGYTF.

Of note for this clone: The same CDR3 arises from other DNA sequences in this sample as well. This rearrangement joins TRBV9 to TRBJ1-5; tentative D call: TRBD1 (5 bases). With 0 bases removed from V and 7 bases from J, the gap between germline ends came to 11 bases. The CDR3 extends over 14 amino acids. The germline gives CDR1 SGDLS, CDR2 YYNGEE. DNA of the CDR3: TGTGCCAGCAGCGTAGCCCCAGGGTTCCAGCCCCAGCATTTT. Translated: CASSVAPGFQPQHF.

The chain couples TRBV7-6 to TRBJ1-5; 8 bases agree with TRBD1. V trimming: 6 bases; J trimming: 7 bases; junction bases outside the gene matches: 5. Germline CDR1 SGHVS, CDR2 FNYEAQ. The CDR3 is 13 amino acids. CDR3: CASSLTGVQPQHF. CDR3 in DNA: TGTGCCAGCAGTTTGACAGGGGTACAGCCCCAGCATTTT.